Shown below are 18 T cell receptor beta chains from a single sample sequenced in a study of blood T cell repertoires in COVID-19. Profiled with immunoSEQ multiplex PCR; TCRdb holds only in-frame clones, not every one. The repertoire holds approximately 100,000 clones, with around 75% as singletons. Sequenced sample: peripheral blood. These receptors were collected from a man aged 65 to 85 with acute or convalescent COVID-19.

This rearrangement joins TRBV27 to TRBJ2-5, with D perhaps matching TRBD1 (6 bases). Germline CDR1 is MNHEY and CDR2 is SMNVEV (reference sequence). The V and J ends lost 5 bases and 2 bases respectively, with 9 bases between them. The CDR3 spans 13 residues. CDR3 in amino acids: CASSRGQQETQYF. As DNA, the CDR3 is TGTGCCAGCAGTAGGGGACAACAAGAGACCCAGTACTTC.

The chain carries TRBV7-8 and TRBJ2-7, with D possibly matching TRBD2 (6 bases). The CDR3 is 15 amino acids. V lost 6 bases and J 0 bases, leaving 15 bases between the germline ends. Germline CDR1 and CDR2: SGHVS and FQNEAQ. This chain's CDR3 is CASRGGLLSSYEQYF. The CDR3 DNA reads as TGTGCCAGCAGGGGGGGACTCCTGAGCTCCTACGAGCAGTACTTC.

V is TRBV14 and J is TRBJ2-3; 9 bases are a match to TRBD2. V trimming: 4 bases; J trimming: 4 bases; junction bases outside the gene matches: 0. CDR1 is SGHDN and CDR2 is FVKESK in the germline V gene. The CDR3 has 13 amino acids. The CDR3 nucleotides read TGTGCCAGCAGCCTAGCGGGAGCAGATACGCAGTATTTT. Translating it yields CASSLAGADTQYF.

This chain joins TRBV6-1 and TRBJ2-7, with a tentative D call TRBD1 (6 bases). The CDR3 runs 17 residues. CDR1 is MNHNS and CDR2 is SASEGT in the germline V gene. V dropped 1 base and J dropped 2 bases, with 18 bases sitting between them. CDR3 loop: CASSEEEGTISPYEQYF. CDR3 DNA sequence: TGTGCCAGCAGTGAAGAAGAAGGGACAATTTCTCCCTACGAGCAGTACTTC.

This CDR3 reads CASSFYRVSYNEQFF. As DNA, the CDR3 is TGTGCCAGCAGCTTTTACAGGGTTTCCTACAATGAGCAGTTCTTC. The rearrangement uses TRBV7-9 and TRBJ2-1; maybe TRBD1 (6 bases). The CDR3 runs 15 residues. Germline V gene lookup returns CDR1 SEHNR and CDR2 FQNEAQ (reference sequence). V was trimmed by 3 bases and J by 1 base, leaving 10 bases between them.

The V and J genes are TRBV15 and TRBJ1-3; 8 bases are shared with TRBD1. The CDR3 totals 13 residues. Germline lookup yields CDR1 LNHNV and CDR2 YYDKDF (reference sequence). The V segment lost 8 bases and the J segment 0 bases; nucleotides outside the gene matches: 0. In DNA, the CDR3 is TGTGCCACCGGACAGGGCTCTGGAAACACCATATATTTT. Its protein product is CATGQGSGNTIYF.

The V gene is TRBV9, the J gene TRBJ1-6, with 7 bases aligning to TRBD1. The V gene end was trimmed by 4 bases and the J gene end by 3 bases; junction bases not matched to a gene: 4. This CDR3 is built from 15 residues. Germline CDR1 reads SGDLS; CDR2 reads YYNGEE. The CDR3 sequence: CASSPRDSYNSPLHF. The CDR3 DNA reads as TGTGCCAGCAGCCCTCGGGACAGCTATAATTCACCCCTCCACTTT.

The chain combines TRBV11-3 with TRBJ2-5, with D possibly TRBD2 on 7 matching bases. The V gene's germline CDR1 is SGHNT and CDR2 YENEEA. Trimming pared 3 bases from V and 5 bases from J, leaving 10 bases between. CDR3 length: 13 residues. CDR3 sequence: CASSLGGLETQYF. CDR3 nucleotides: TGTGCCAGCAGCTTGGGGGGGCTTGAGACCCAGTACTTC.

In its sample, this clone was seen once. The chain is built from TRBV6-2 or TRBV6-3 and TRBJ2-7, with TRBD1 as a possible D gene (6 bases). This CDR3 is 15 amino acids long. V was trimmed by 2 bases and J by 2 bases, leaving 13 bases between them. CDR1 and CDR2 from the germline V gene are MNHEY and SVGEGT. Written as DNA, the CDR3 is TGTGCCAGCAGTTACCAAACAGGGATCCCCTACGAGCAGTACTTC. Its translation is CASSYQTGIPYEQYF.

This clone appeared once. V usage is TRBV3-1 (or the pseudogene TRBV3-2) and J usage is TRBJ2-7; 10 positions match TRBD2. Germline V gene sequence: CDR1 LGHDT, CDR2 YNNKEL (reference sequence). This CDR3 spans 14 amino acids. V was clipped by 7 bases and J by 2 bases; unmatched bases: 5. This CDR3 is CASTRTSGTYEQYF. In DNA form, the CDR3 reads TGTGCCAGCACCAGGACTAGCGGTACCTACGAGCAGTACTTC.

The chain recombines TRBV10-3 with TRBJ2-3; 7 bases agree with TRBD2. V trimming: 4 bases; J trimming: 4 bases; junction bases outside the gene matches: 11. The germline gives CDR1 ENHRY, CDR2 SYGVKD. CDR3 size: 16 residues. The DNA of the CDR3 is TGTGCCATCAGTGGTCGAGGGAGGGCCCTCGCAGATACGCAGTATTTT. Translation gives CAISGRGRALADTQYF.

The chain joins TRBV6-5 to TRBJ1-2, with D possibly TRBD1 on 6 matching bases. The CDR3 contains 13 residues. CDR1 is MNHEY, CDR2 SVGAGI, per germline. V was cut by 6 bases and J by 3 bases, with 11 bases left in between. The CDR3 reads CASRDSGYYGYTF. In DNA form, the CDR3 reads TGTGCCAGCAGGGACAGCGGATACTATGGCTACACCTTC.

The chain uses TRBV5-4 and TRBJ2-7; 10 nucleotides align to TRBD1. With 4 bases clipped from V and 4 bases from J, the junction kept 8 bases outside the gene matches. Germline V gene sequence: CDR1 SGHNT, CDR2 YYREEE (reference sequence). CDR3 size: 15 residues. CDR3 loop: CASSLSTGGPYEQYF. In DNA form, the CDR3 reads TGTGCCAGCAGCCTGTCGACAGGGGGCCCATACGAGCAGTACTTC. Using reference TRBV5-4 and TRBJ2-7 for the parts outside the CDR3, the full variable domain is ETGVTQSPTHLIKTRGQQVTLRCSSQSGHNTVSWYQQALGQGPQFIFQYYREEENGRGNFPPRFSGLQFPNYSSELNVNALELDDSALYLCASSLSTGGPYEQYFGPGTRLTVT.

The V and J genes are TRBV7-9 and TRBJ2-1, with D perhaps matching TRBD1 (6 bases). CDR3 length equals 14 residues. Germline CDR1 SEHNR, CDR2 FQNEAQ (reference sequence). V was clipped by 5 bases and J by 4 bases, with 12 bases between them. The CDR3 coding sequence is TGTGCCAGCAGCCGCCGTGGGACATACAATGAGCAGTTCTTC. Translating gives CASSRRGTYNEQFF. The variable domain in full, completed from reference TRBV7-9 and TRBJ2-1, reads DTGVSQNPRHKITKRGQNVTFRCDPISEHNRLYWYRQTLGQGPEFLTYFQNEAQLEKSRLLSDRFSAERPKGSFSTLEIQRTEQGDSAMYLCASSRRGTYNEQFFGPGTRLTVL.

This rearrangement joins TRBV6-5 to TRBJ1-5, with D maybe TRBD1 (6 bases). Deletions cut 2 bases from V and 3 bases from J, with 11 bases between. Germline V gene data show CDR1 as MNHEY and CDR2 as SVGAGI. The CDR3 spans 15 residues. The CDR3 protein is CASSYGTGLNQPQHF. The DNA for the CDR3 is TGTGCCAGCAGTTACGGTACAGGGCTCAATCAGCCCCAGCATTTT.

The chain has TRBV7-2 and TRBJ2-5, with D possibly TRBD2 on 6 matching bases. V lost 6 bases and J lost 5, with 16 bases in between. The CDR3 contains 14 residues. Germline CDR1 reads SGHTA; CDR2 reads FQGNSA. The CDR3 sequence is CASRPAGIKETQYF. The CDR3, as DNA: TGTGCCAGCAGGCCAGCGGGTATTAAGGAGACCCAGTACTTC.

This clone showed up just once. The chain employs TRBV30 and TRBJ2-2; TRBD2 is a possible D gene (5 bases). CDR1 GTSNPN and CDR2 SVGIG come from the germline V gene (reference sequence). Deletions cut 2 bases from V and 3 bases from J, with 16 bases between. The CDR3 has 16 residues. The CDR3 sequence is CAWSTYGLGYTGELFF. The CDR3 DNA sequence: TGTGCCTGGAGTACTTACGGACTTGGTTACACCGGGGAGCTGTTTTTT.

Concerning this clone itself: One junction end disagrees with the germline gene, perhaps due to a read error. V usage is TRBV7-7 and J usage is TRBJ2-2; tentatively, D is TRBD1 or TRBD2 (5 bases each). CDR1 is SSHAT, CDR2 FNYEAQ, per germline (reference sequence). The CDR3 is 15 amino acids. The CDR3 is CASSLLGADTGELFF. The DNA for the CDR3 is TGTGCTAGCAGCTTACTAGGGGCGGATACCGGGGAGCTGTTTTTT.